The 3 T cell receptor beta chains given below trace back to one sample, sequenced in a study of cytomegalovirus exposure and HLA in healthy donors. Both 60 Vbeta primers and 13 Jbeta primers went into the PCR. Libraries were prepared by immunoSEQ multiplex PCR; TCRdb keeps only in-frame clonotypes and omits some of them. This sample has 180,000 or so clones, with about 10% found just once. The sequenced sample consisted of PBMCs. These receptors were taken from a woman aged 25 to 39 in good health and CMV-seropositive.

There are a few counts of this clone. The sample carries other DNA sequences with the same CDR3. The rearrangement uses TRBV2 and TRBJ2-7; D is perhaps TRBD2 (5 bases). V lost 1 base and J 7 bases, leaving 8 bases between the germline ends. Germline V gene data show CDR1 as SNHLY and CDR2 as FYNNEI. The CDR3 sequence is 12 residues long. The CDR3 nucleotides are TGTGCCAGCAGTGAAGAGGACTGGGAGCAGTACTTC. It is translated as CASSEEDWEQYF.

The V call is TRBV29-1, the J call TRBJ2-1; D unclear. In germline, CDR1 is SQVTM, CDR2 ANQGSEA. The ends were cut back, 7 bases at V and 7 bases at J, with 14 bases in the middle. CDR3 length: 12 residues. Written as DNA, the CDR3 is TGCAGCGCCGAAGGAGTCGAAAATGAGCAGTTCTTC. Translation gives CSAEGVENEQFF.

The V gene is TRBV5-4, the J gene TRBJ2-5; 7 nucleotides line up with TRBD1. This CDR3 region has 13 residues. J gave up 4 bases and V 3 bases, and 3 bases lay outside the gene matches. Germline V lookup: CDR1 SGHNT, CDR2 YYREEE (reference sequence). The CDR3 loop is CASSSTGLETQYF. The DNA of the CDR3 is TGTGCCAGCAGCTCGACAGGGTTAGAGACCCAGTACTTC.